These 28 T cell receptor beta chains were all obtained from the same sample, sequenced in a study of spatial heterogeneity in lung cancer. Time point denoted: sample taken at primary tumor resection. Whole RNA came from tumor, nontumor lung or frozen PBMC and was sequenced without being sorted. TCRdb recomputed calls from the 5' RACE reads with MiXCR, one row per CDR3 protein. The sample gives 15,000 or so distinct CDR3 sequences, 7% to 9% of which show up once; around 33% is in the top ten. The specimen comprised PBMCs, sampled at surgery. All receptors derive from a female donor with early-stage non-small cell lung cancer.

There are many counts of this clonotype. The V gene is TRBV20-1, the J gene TRBJ2-1; 7 nucleotides agree with TRBD2. Per the germline V gene, CDR1 is DFQATT and CDR2 is SNEGSKA (reference sequence). V lost 8 bases and J lost 0; bases outside the gene matches: 16. This CDR3 region has 17 residues. The CDR3, as DNA: TGCAGTTCACTAGGGATTTTGGGCGGGAGCTCCTACAATGAGCAGTTCTTC. Translating gives CSSLGILGGSSYNEQFF.

This clonotype was counted many times. For the CDR3, the DNA is TGTGCCAGCAGCTTAGTAGAAAATCAGCCCCAGCATTTT. Its protein product is CASSLVENQPQHF. The rearrangement uses TRBV7-2 and TRBJ1-5; D is unresolved. There are 13 residues in the CDR3. V lost 1 base and J 4 bases, leaving 5 bases between the germline ends. Germline V gene data show CDR1 as SGHTA and CDR2 as FQGNSA.

This clonotype was counted at least ten times. The chain couples TRBV5-4 to TRBJ2-4, with D unclear. This CDR3 region has 14 residues. Germline V gene sequence: CDR1 SGHNT, CDR2 YYREEE (reference sequence). With 0 bases removed from V and 2 bases from J, the gap between germline ends came to 6 bases. The CDR3 is CASSLGLSKNIQYF. In DNA form, the CDR3 reads TGTGCCAGCAGCTTGGGCCTATCCAAAAACATTCAGTACTTC.

In its sample, this clonotype was seen once. Being one base from a much bigger clone, this may be a read error. The V gene is TRBV29-1, the J gene TRBJ2-3; 8 bases line up with TRBD1. CDR1 and CDR2 (germline): SQVTM, ANQGSEA. The CDR3 totals 13 residues. In DNA form, the CDR3 reads TGCAGCGTCCAGGGGGCTAGCACAGAAACGCAGTATTTT. It codes for CSVQGASTETQYF.

This clonotype came up many times. This chain uses TRBV29-1 with TRBJ1-1; TRBD1 might be the D (5 bases). This CDR3 region has 11 residues. With 5 bases removed from V and 4 bases from J, the gap between germline ends came to 8 bases. Germline CDR1 SQVTM, CDR2 ANQGSEA. The CDR3 DNA follows: TGCAGCGTTTCAGGGTTCACTGAAGCTTTCTTT. Its protein product is CSVSGFTEAFF.

This sequence joins TRBV6-1 and TRBJ2-7, with TRBD2 as a possible D gene (6 bases). The V gene's germline CDR1 is MNHNS and CDR2 SASEGT. This CDR3 is built from 15 residues. V lost 7 bases, J lost 0 bases, and 16 bases lay in between. CDR3 residues: CASIPSGTPSYEQYF. CDR3 nucleotide sequence: TGTGCCAGCATCCCTTCCGGGACTCCCTCCTACGAGCAGTACTTC.

In its sample, this clonotype was seen many times. V usage is TRBV11-2 and J usage is TRBJ2-1; D is unresolved. Trimming cost V 0 bases and J 7 bases, with 10 bases left between them. The length of the CDR3 is 14 residues. CDR1 SGHAT and CDR2 FQNNGV come from the germline V gene. This chain's CDR3 is CASSLEPVGNEQFF. In DNA, the CDR3 is TGTGCCAGCAGCTTAGAGCCCGTGGGGAATGAGCAGTTCTTC. Filled out from reference TRBV11-2 and TRBJ2-1, the complete variable domain reads EAGVAQSPRYKIIEKRQSVAFWCNPISGHATLYWYQQILGQGPKLLIQFQNNGVVDDSQLPKDRFSAERLKGVDSTLKIQPAKLEDSAVYLCASSLEPVGNEQFFGPGTRLTVL.

Many counts were recorded for this clonotype. The chain uses TRBV7-3 and TRBJ1-3; 8 bases are a match to TRBD1. This CDR3 comprises 15 residues. Germline V CDR1 and CDR2: SGHTA, FQGTGA. With V trimmed by 4 bases and J by 2 bases, 4 bases remained unmatched. The CDR3 reads CASSSQGAPGNTIYF. In nucleotides, the CDR3 is TGTGCCAGCAGCTCCCAGGGGGCACCTGGAAACACCATATATTTT.

The V and J genes are TRBV12-3 or TRBV12-4 and TRBJ2-7; D is unresolved. This CDR3 is 14 amino acids long. The germline V and J ends were trimmed by 3 bases and 4 bases, with 13 bases remaining between them. In DNA form, the CDR3 reads TGTGCCAGCAGTTTGCTCATCGGAGATTACGAGCAGTACTTC. This sequence encodes CASSLLIGDYEQYF.

This clonotype was detected only a few times. V usage is TRBV5-1 and J usage is TRBJ2-5; D is undetermined. Germline V CDR1 and CDR2: SGHRS, YFSETQ. This CDR3 has 11 amino acids. The ends were cut back, 4 bases at V and 2 bases at J, with 3 bases in the middle. The CDR3 loop is CASSTQETQYF. CDR3 nucleotides: TGCGCCAGCAGCACTCAAGAGACCCAGTACTTC.

This clonotype was observed a few times. The gene calls are TRBV7-2 and TRBJ2-5; 8 positions match TRBD2. This CDR3 spans 13 amino acids. Germline CDR1 is SGHTA and CDR2 is FQGNSA. Unmatched junction bases numbered 3, after V lost 5 bases and J lost 4 bases. The CDR3 bases are TGTGCCAGCAGCAGCGGGAGAAGAGAGACCCAGTACTTC. Translating it yields CASSSGRRETQYF.

This clonotype was detected many times. J is TRBJ1-1 and V is TRBV30; D is uncertain. The V end was cut by 4 bases, the J end by 11 bases, with 14 bases between. The CDR3 loop spans 11 amino acids. CDR1 is GTSNPN and CDR2 is SVGIG in the germline V gene (reference sequence). The CDR3 here is CAWKPGLSAFF. DNA of the CDR3: TGTGCCTGGAAGCCGGGTCTGTCGGCTTTCTTT. The full variable domain, completed using reference TRBV30 and TRBJ1-1, is SQTIHQWPATLVQPVGSPLSLECTVEGTSNPNLYWYRQAAGRGLQLLFYSVGIGQISSEVPQNLSASRPQDRQFILSSKKLLLSDSGFYLCAWKPGLSAFFGQGTRLTVV.

This clonotype counts as medium-sized. The gene calls are TRBV12-3 or TRBV12-4 and TRBJ2-4; D might be TRBD1 or TRBD2, each matching 6 bases. The CDR3 has 14 amino acids. V was shortened by 3 bases and J by 6 bases, with 12 bases between the two germline ends. The CDR3 DNA follows: TGTGCCAGCAGTTTGCGTGGGGGGCGAAACATTCAGTACTTC. Translated, it gives CASSLRGGRNIQYF.

Notes on this clonotype: A single base separates this from a much larger clone, so it may be a read error. The chain has TRBV5-1 and TRBJ1-2; 11 bases match TRBD1. CDR3 length: 17 residues. Unmatched junction bases numbered 15, after V lost 3 bases and J lost 8 bases. CDR1 SGHRS and CDR2 YFSETQ come from the germline V gene. The CDR3 coding sequence is TGCGCCAGCAGCTCCCAGTCTTCCGGACAGGGGGCTGGAGGCTACACCTTC. This translates into CASSSQSSGQGAGGYTF.

As to this clonotype: Possible read error: a much larger clone is one base away. The V gene is TRBV30, the J gene TRBJ1-4; no reliable D call. The CDR3 is 12 amino acids. The V gene's germline CDR1 is GTSNPN and CDR2 SVGIG (reference sequence). V lost 3 bases to trimming and J lost 7 bases, with 9 bases between them. The CDR3 region has the DNA TGTGCCTGGAGCGAAGTCGTTGAAAAACTGTTTTTT. The encoded protein is CAWSEVVEKLFF.

V is TRBV29-1 and J is TRBJ1-1; D is undetermined. The CDR3 consists of 11 residues. CDR1 and CDR2 (germline): SQVTM, ANQGSEA. V gave up 4 bases and J gave up 10 bases, with 13 bases separating them. The CDR3: CSVVGAGVAFF. The CDR3 DNA is TGCAGCGTTGTCGGAGCCGGGGTAGCTTTCTTT.

In this sample, this clonotype turned up many times. The chain combines TRBV29-1 with TRBJ2-5, with TRBD1 identical over 7 bases. The length of the CDR3 is 13 residues. Germline V lookup: CDR1 SQVTM, CDR2 ANQGSEA. V shed 7 bases and J 4 bases; nucleotides not matched to a gene: 9. CDR3 protein: CSADRDGRETQYF. CDR3 nucleotide sequence: TGCAGCGCCGACAGGGATGGGAGAGAGACCCAGTACTTC.

In this sample, this clonotype turned up many times. The V and J genes are TRBV30 and TRBJ1-1, with D uncertain. The ends were cut back, 0 bases at V and 11 bases at J, with 22 bases in the middle. The CDR3 loop spans 15 amino acids. Germline V CDR1 and CDR2: GTSNPN, SVGIG (reference sequence). CDR3 loop: CAWSVLRLNRGDAFF. CDR3 in DNA: TGTGCCTGGAGTGTACTACGGTTGAACCGCGGCGACGCTTTCTTT.

This clonotype came up many times. This chain connects TRBV7-6 to TRBJ2-2; 10 bases agree with TRBD1. This CDR3 has 16 residues. The V and J ends lost 2 bases and 6 bases, in that order; junction bases with no gene match: 6. CDR1 and CDR2 (germline): SGHVS, FNYEAQ. In DNA form, the CDR3 reads TGTGCCAGCAGCTTAACGACAGGGGGCTTCGCCGGGGAGCTGTTTTTT. This translates into CASSLTTGGFAGELFF.

This clonotype was observed many times. This chain uses TRBV6-2 or TRBV6-3 with TRBJ2-7; 7 bases are a match to TRBD2. The CDR3 length is 15 residues. Trimming at V came to 6 bases and at J to 3 bases, leaving 11 bases not matched to a gene. The germline CDR1 and CDR2 sequences are MNHEY and SVGEGT. CDR3 nucleotides: TGTGCCAGCAGCCCGGGGGGAGGCGGTTTCTACGAGCAGTACTTC. Amino acids: CASSPGGGGFYEQYF.

There are many counts of this clonotype. The chain carries TRBV6-2 or TRBV6-3 and TRBJ1-5; D uncertain. The CDR3 covers 13 residues. Trimming removed 2 bases from V and 7 bases from J, with 9 bases in between. Germline V gives CDR1 MNHEY, CDR2 SVGEGT. The CDR3 protein is CASSYEGIQPQHF. CDR3 in DNA: TGTGCCAGCAGTTACGAGGGCATCCAGCCCCAGCATTTT.

This clonotype was counted many times. The chain links TRBV19 to TRBJ2-1; the D gene is possibly TRBD2 (5 bases). This CDR3 is built from 18 residues. From germline, CDR1 is LNHDA and CDR2 SQIVND (reference sequence). V lost 5 bases and J 0 bases, leaving 20 bases between the germline ends. The CDR3 DNA is TGTGCCAGTAGTGTCCTGACTACCATCCCGAGCTCCTACAATGAGCAGTTCTTC. It is translated as CASSVLTTIPSSYNEQFF.

This clonotype was picked up many times. The V and J genes are TRBV5-1 and TRBJ2-5; D is possibly TRBD1 or TRBD2 (5 bases each). V was shortened by 1 base and J by 7 bases, with 11 bases between the two germline ends. Looked up from germline, CDR1 is SGHRS and CDR2 is YFSETQ. This CDR3 is 13 amino acids long. The CDR3 DNA follows: TGCGCCAGCAGCTTGATGGGGGAAGGGACCCAGTACTTC. Encoded protein: CASSLMGEGTQYF.

This clonotype has at least ten counts. The rearrangement uses TRBV7-2 and TRBJ2-1; 7 bases align to TRBD2. CDR1 and CDR2 from the germline V gene are SGHTA and FQGNSA. The CDR3 consists of 16 residues. With 1 base clipped from V and 1 base from J, the junction kept 4 bases outside the gene matches. The CDR3 bases are TGTGCCAGCAGCTTAGTAGCTAGCGGTTCCTACAATGAGCAGTTCTTC. Translated: CASSLVASGSYNEQFF. The whole variable domain, filled in from reference TRBV7-2 and TRBJ2-1, reads GAGVSQSPSNKVTEKGKDVELRCDPISGHTALYWYRQSLGQGLEFLIYFQGNSAPDKSGLPSDRFSAERTGGSVSTLTIQRTQQEDSAVYLCASSLVASGSYNEQFFGPGTRLTVL.

Many counts were recorded for this clonotype. The chain couples TRBV18 to TRBJ2-7; D possibly corresponds to TRBD1 (6 bases). The CDR3 is 16 amino acids. Deletions cut 3 bases from V and 0 bases from J, with 15 bases between. Germline lookup yields CDR1 KGHSH and CDR2 LQKENI. The CDR3 loop is CASSPQQGLSSYEQYF. Here the CDR3 DNA reads TGTGCCAGCTCACCTCAACAGGGCCTTAGCTCCTACGAGCAGTACTTC.

This clonotype was counted at least ten times. The chain carries TRBV6-5 and TRBJ2-7; 12 nucleotides agree with TRBD2. The CDR3 loop spans 15 amino acids. Looked up from germline, CDR1 is MNHEY and CDR2 is SVGAGI. J gave up 2 bases and V 5 bases, and 4 bases lay outside the gene matches. CDR3 amino acids: CASSPTSGGTYEQYF. The CDR3, as DNA: TGTGCCAGCAGTCCCACTAGCGGGGGGACCTACGAGCAGTACTTC.

The chain recombines TRBV20-1 with TRBJ1-5, with no clear D. Per the germline V gene, CDR1 is DFQATT and CDR2 is SNEGSKA (reference sequence). The germline V and J ends were trimmed by 4 bases and 5 bases, with 9 bases remaining between them. There are 12 residues in the CDR3. The CDR3 loop reads CSATEGDQPQHF. CDR3 in DNA: TGCAGTGCTACTGAGGGCGATCAGCCCCAGCATTTT.

This clonotype was recorded many times. The J gene is TRBJ2-5, the V gene TRBV4-1; TRBD2 matches at 7 bases. CDR3 length equals 18 residues. Germline CDR1 MGHRA, CDR2 YSYEKL. J was trimmed by 2 bases and V by 3 bases; bases with no gene match: 15. CDR3 protein: CASSQIQAAGVVQETQYF. CDR3 nucleotides: TGCGCCAGCAGCCAGATACAGGCGGCGGGAGTAGTTCAAGAGACCCAGTACTTC.